These 22 T cell receptor beta chains were sequenced from one sample in a study of beta chain features in type 1 diabetes. Expressed TCRB transcripts were sequenced because the entire RNA isolate underwent reverse transcription. The method was immunoSEQ multiplex PCR; TCRdb's version includes in-frame clones alone and lacks a portion of them. The sample yields a few hundred thousand clones, over 7.5% seen once. The specimen sequenced was naive CD4+ T cells from blood. These receptor sequences come from a woman between 18 and 30 years old in good health.

This clone occurred a few times. J is TRBJ2-7 and V is TRBV2; 10 bases fit TRBD2. J gave up 0 bases and V 4 bases, and 12 bases lay outside the gene matches. Germline values: CDR1 SNHLY, CDR2 FYNNEI. This CDR3 has 18 residues. DNA of the CDR3: TGTGCCAGCAGTGTCCCGGCTAGCGGGGGTTCAAGCTCCTACGAGCAGTACTTC. It translates to CASSVPASGGSSSYEQYF.

The chain combines TRBV30 with TRBJ1-1; D gene unclear. The CDR3 is 12 residues long. CDR1 GTSNPN and CDR2 SVGIG come from the germline V gene (reference sequence). V lost 1 base and J 9 bases, leaving 12 bases between the germline ends. The CDR3 region is CAWSGVGQQAFF. The CDR3 DNA is TGTGCCTGGAGTGGAGTTGGGCAGCAAGCTTTCTTT.

There are a few counts of this clone. The genes are TRBV2 and TRBJ2-3, with D perhaps TRBD1 (8 bases). The V end lost 5 bases, the J end lost 6 bases, and 24 bases lay between the germline ends. The CDR3 sequence is 17 residues long. In germline, CDR1 is SNHLY, CDR2 FYNNEI. Here the CDR3 reads CASSLMPGTGLGDTQYF. The CDR3 DNA reads TGTGCCAGCAGTTTGATGCCCGGGACAGGACTAGGGGATACGCAGTATTTT.

This clone was detected a few times. The chain combines TRBV5-4 with TRBJ1-3; 7 bases align to TRBD1. Trimming cost V 0 bases and J 3 bases; bases outside gene matches: 9. Germline values: CDR1 SGHNT, CDR2 YYREEE (reference sequence). This CDR3 has 17 amino acids. CDR3 DNA: TGTGCCAGCAGCTTGGGGGAAGGGACAGTCAGTGGAAACACCATATATTTT. It codes for CASSLGEGTVSGNTIYF.

This clone came up a few times. The V call is TRBV30, the J call TRBJ1-5; the match to TRBD1 covers 10 bases. Germline V CDR1 and CDR2: GTSNPN, SVGIG (reference sequence). This CDR3 contains 14 residues. The V segment lost 3 bases and the J segment 2 bases; nucleotides outside the gene matches: 1. The CDR3 nucleotides are TGTGCCTGGAGGACAGGGGGCGGCAATCAGCCCCAGCATTTT. The encoded protein is CAWRTGGGNQPQHF.

The chain is built from TRBV5-1 and TRBJ2-1; 9 nucleotides agree with TRBD2. Germline V gives CDR1 SGHRS, CDR2 YFSETQ. This CDR3 is 17 amino acids long. V lost 1 base and J lost 8; bases outside the gene matches: 13. The CDR3 spells CASSLSQSLAGIYEQFF. CDR3 nucleotides: TGCGCCAGCAGCTTGTCCCAATCGCTAGCGGGAATCTATGAGCAGTTCTTC.

This clone was seen only a few times. V gene TRBV7-9 combines with J gene TRBJ2-1, with D perhaps TRBD1 (7 bases). V lost 1 base and J 0 bases, leaving 19 bases between the germline ends. The germline CDR1 and CDR2 sequences are SEHNR and FQNEAQ (reference sequence). This CDR3 region has 19 residues. This CDR3 reads CASSLGRGLKAGSYNEQFF. The CDR3 nucleotides are TGTGCCAGCAGCTTAGGGAGGGGGCTGAAGGCTGGCTCCTACAATGAGCAGTTCTTC.

The chain is built from TRBV5-8 and TRBJ2-1; 14 nucleotides agree with TRBD2. Germline V gene sequence: CDR1 SGHTS, CDR2 YDEGEE. The CDR3 is made up of 17 amino acids. Trimming took 4 bases from V and 4 from J; bases not matched to a gene: 7. As DNA, the CDR3 is TGTGCCAGCAGCGAAGGGACTAGCGGGGGACCTTACAATGAGCAGTTCTTC. This translates into CASSEGTSGGPYNEQFF.

This clone was detected ten times or more. J is TRBJ2-2 and V is TRBV29-1; TRBD1 matches 8 bases. The germline CDR1 and CDR2 sequences are SQVTM and ANQGSEA. The CDR3 runs to 15 residues. The ends lost 3 bases at V and 7 bases at J; junction bases unmatched: 10. The CDR3 is CSVDVAGGAGGELFF. In DNA form, the CDR3 reads TGCAGCGTTGACGTGGCAGGGGGCGCGGGCGGGGAGCTGTTTTTT.

This clone was seen only a few times. The rearrangement uses TRBV30 and TRBJ2-1; 8 bases are shared with TRBD2. After removal of 2 bases from V and 3 bases from J, the junction contained 12 bases not matched to a gene. CDR1 is GTSNPN, CDR2 SVGIG, per germline (reference sequence). CDR3 length: 17 amino acids. The chain's CDR3 is CAWSKEAGVSLYNEQFF. Here the CDR3 DNA reads TGTGCCTGGAGTAAGGAAGCGGGAGTCAGCCTCTACAATGAGCAGTTCTTC.

This clone was seen more than once but under ten times. The chain joins TRBV6-5 to TRBJ1-5; no definite D call. The CDR3 consists of 14 residues. The germline CDR1 and CDR2 sequences are MNHEY and SVGAGI. Trimming took 4 bases from V and 4 from J, leaving 11 bases between them. The CDR3 DNA reads TGTGCCAGCAGTTCTAGACGGACTAATCAGCCCCAGCATTTT. Translated, it gives CASSSRRTNQPQHF.

This clone was seen more than once but under ten times. The chain is built from TRBV19 and TRBJ1-2, with 9 bases that match TRBD1. Germline V gene lookup returns CDR1 LNHDA and CDR2 SQIVND (reference sequence). The CDR3 has 15 amino acids. J gave up 8 bases and V 6 bases, and 13 bases lay outside the gene matches. The DNA for the CDR3 is TGTGCCAGTAGGCTTACAGGGGGCCCCTCGTCCGGCTACACCTTC. Translated, it gives CASRLTGGPSSGYTF.

V gene TRBV5-1 combines with J gene TRBJ2-5; TRBD2 aligns across 7 bases. Trimming took 0 bases from V and 7 from J; bases not matched to a gene: 18. This CDR3 is 18 amino acids long. CDR1 is SGHRS, CDR2 YFSETQ, per germline. The CDR3 DNA follows: TGCGCCAGCAGCTTGGCCGGGACCGCCCTTGGTTCGGGGGGGACCCAGTACTTC. Protein product: CASSLAGTALGSGGTQYF.

This clone was found a few times. The rearrangement joins TRBV30 to TRBJ2-5, with D possibly being TRBD2 (6 bases). Germline V gives CDR1 GTSNPN, CDR2 SVGIG (reference sequence). The CDR3 runs to 14 residues. Between the trimmed V and J ends, which lost 0 bases and 5 bases, there was a span of 13 bases. Written as DNA, the CDR3 is TGTGCCTGGAGTGTACGGCAGGGAGGCGAGACCCAGTACTTC. It is translated as CAWSVRQGGETQYF. The full variable domain, completed using reference TRBV30 and TRBJ2-5, is SQTIHQWPATLVQPVGSPLSLECTVEGTSNPNLYWYRQAAGRGLQLLFYSVGIGQISSEVPQNLSASRPQDRQFILSSKKLLLSDSGFYLCAWSVRQGGETQYFGPGTRLLVL.

This clone was found a few times. The chain is built from TRBV6-1 and TRBJ1-5, with 7 bases that match TRBD1. This CDR3 comprises 13 residues. Germline CDR1 reads MNHNS; CDR2 reads SASEGT. V trimming: 6 bases; J trimming: 7 bases; junction bases outside the gene matches: 6. The CDR3 bases are TGTGCCAGCAGGGAAACAGGGGACCAGCCCCAGCATTTT. It translates to CASRETGDQPQHF.

This clone turned up a few times. The chain employs TRBV6-5 and TRBJ1-1; TRBD1 might be the D (5 bases). Germline assignment: CDR1 MNHEY and CDR2 SVGAGI. The CDR3 has 14 amino acids. The V and J ends lost 6 bases and 5 bases respectively, with 16 bases between them. CDR3 region: CASSPPGMGTEAFF. The DNA for the CDR3 is TGTGCCAGCAGCCCCCCAGGGATGGGGACTGAAGCTTTCTTT.

For the CDR3, the DNA is TGTGCCTGGAGGCGGGAGGGGGCAAAGAAAGCTTTCTTT. As protein: CAWRREGAKKAFF. The rearrangement uses TRBV30 and TRBJ1-1; 7 nucleotides match TRBD1. The CDR3 runs to 13 residues. With V trimmed by 3 bases and J by 9 bases, 10 bases remained unmatched. Per the germline V gene, CDR1 is GTSNPN and CDR2 is SVGIG (reference sequence).

This clone was found a few times. V usage is TRBV7-8 and J usage is TRBJ2-5; 10 bases fit TRBD1. V lost 5 bases to trimming and J lost 5 bases; unmatched junction nucleotides: 8. From germline, CDR1 is SGHVS and CDR2 FQNEAQ. The CDR3 loop spans 15 amino acids. CDR3 bases: TGTGCCAGCAGCCAGACAGGGGGCATAGGGGAGACCCAGTACTTC. As protein: CASSQTGGIGETQYF.

The gene calls are TRBV30 and TRBJ1-1; D not resolved. Germline CDR1 is GTSNPN and CDR2 is SVGIG (reference sequence). V lost 2 bases and J 4 bases, leaving 11 bases between the germline ends. The CDR3 has 13 amino acids. The DNA of the CDR3 is TGTGCCTGGAGTCCGGGTGCGGGCACTGAAGCTTTCTTT. Amino acids: CAWSPGAGTEAFF.

The chain is built from TRBV4-1 and TRBJ2-3, with 10 bases that match TRBD2. After removal of 1 base from V and 5 bases from J, the junction contained 6 bases not matched to a gene. Germline V gene data show CDR1 as MGHRA and CDR2 as YSYEKL. The CDR3 is made up of 16 amino acids. As DNA, the CDR3 is TGCGCCAGCAGCCAAGCCAGCGGGGGGGTGCGAGATACGCAGTATTTT. Translation gives CASSQASGGVRDTQYF.

This chain joins TRBV5-1 and TRBJ1-1; the match to TRBD1 covers 7 bases. The CDR3 runs to 15 residues. Germline lookup yields CDR1 SGHRS and CDR2 YFSETQ. The ends lost 2 bases at V and 2 bases at J; junction bases unmatched: 6. Written as DNA, the CDR3 is TGCGCCAGCAGCTTCACCGGGACAGTCAACACTGAAGCTTTCTTT. It yields the protein CASSFTGTVNTEAFF.

This clone was found a few times. The rearrangement links TRBV7-9 to TRBJ2-7; D possibly corresponds to TRBD2 (6 bases). From germline, CDR1 is SEHNR and CDR2 FQNEAQ (reference sequence). Trimming left V 5 bases short and J 0 bases short, with 17 bases between. The CDR3 has 16 amino acids. CDR3 in DNA: TGTGCCAGCAGCCGGGGGTGGGCTAGCGACTCCTACGAGCAGTACTTC. This translates into CASSRGWASDSYEQYF. Full variable domain (missing parts from reference TRBV7-9 and TRBJ2-7): DTGVSQNPRHKITKRGQNVTFRCDPISEHNRLYWYRQTLGQGPEFLTYFQNEAQLEKSRLLSDRFSAERPKGSFSTLEIQRTEQGDSAMYLCASSRGWASDSYEQYFGPGTRLTVT.